The clone carrying this T cell receptor beta chain has more than one count but fewer than ten. Its matching antigen is unknown. The sample belongs to a study of cytomegalovirus exposure and HLA in healthy donors. Study-level background: A preliminary data release comprised tens of millions of unique TCRs obtained from HLA-typed donors. Most genotyped donors, roughly 83% of more than 300, had Caucasian-associated genetic ancestry.

The CDR3 contains 16 residues. Trimming took 5 bases from V and 6 from J; bases not matched to a gene: 10. CDR1 and CDR2 (germline): SSHAT, FNYEAQ (reference sequence). General observations from the study: An Asian-associated ancestry cluster reportedly showed fewer N-insertions than the approximately 600-donor mean in a later analysis. Among TCR sequences, most were rare, though some public TCRs appeared in many donors.

Use of 60 Vbeta and 13 Jbeta primers characterized the PCR. Profiled with immunoSEQ multiplex PCR; TCRdb holds only in-frame clones, not every one. The sample shows 180,000 or so clones, 75% to 85% of them seen only once. This clonotype was obtained from an older woman in good health and CMV-seropositive. V usage is TRBV7-7 and J usage is TRBJ2-1; 10 bases align to TRBD1. The sequenced sample consisted of PBMCs. CDR3 sequence: CASSPYSGQGGNEQFF. The CDR3 DNA is TGTGCCAGCAGCCCGTACTCTGGACAGGGGGGCAATGAGCAGTTCTTC.